This T cell receptor beta chain came from a study of OX40 agonist ivuxolimab in advanced cancers. The assay was immunoSEQ multiplex PCR, and TCRdb's table has in-frame clones only and misses some. The sample includes some 64,000 clones, around 90% of them seen just once. The CDR3 spans 17 residues. The V gene's germline CDR1 is MNHEY and CDR2 SMNVEV (reference sequence). Trimming took 2 bases from V and 0 from J, leaving 13 bases between them. This receptor was obtained from an adult with an advanced solid tumor such as melanoma, head and neck, liver or kidney cancer. The specimen was CD4+ or CD8+ T cells sorted from blood, collected in a trial of the OX40 agonist ivuxolimab. The chain carries TRBV27 and TRBJ2-2; TRBD1 might be the D (6 bases). The CDR3 loop reads CASSLRSQGSNTGELFF. The CDR3 DNA reads as TGTGCCAGCAGTTTAAGGTCTCAGGGGTCGAACACCGGGGAGCTGTTTTTT.